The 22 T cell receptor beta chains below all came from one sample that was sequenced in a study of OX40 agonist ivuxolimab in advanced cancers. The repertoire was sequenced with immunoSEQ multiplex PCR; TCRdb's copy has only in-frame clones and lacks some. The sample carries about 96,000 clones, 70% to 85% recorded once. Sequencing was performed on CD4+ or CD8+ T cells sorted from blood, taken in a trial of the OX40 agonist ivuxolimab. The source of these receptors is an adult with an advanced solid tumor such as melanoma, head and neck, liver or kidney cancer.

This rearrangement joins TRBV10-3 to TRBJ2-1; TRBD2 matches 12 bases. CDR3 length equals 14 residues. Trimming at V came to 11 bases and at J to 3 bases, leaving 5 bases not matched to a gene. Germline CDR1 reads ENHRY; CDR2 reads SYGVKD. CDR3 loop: CASRLAGDYNEQFF. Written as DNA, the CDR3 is TGTGCCTCCAGACTAGCGGGAGACTACAATGAGCAGTTCTTC.

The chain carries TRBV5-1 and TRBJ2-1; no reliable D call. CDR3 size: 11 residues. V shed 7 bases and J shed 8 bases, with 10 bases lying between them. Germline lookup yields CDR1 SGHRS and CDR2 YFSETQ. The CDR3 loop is CASSPAHEQFF. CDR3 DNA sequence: TGCGCCAGCTCCCCAGCCCATGAGCAGTTCTTC. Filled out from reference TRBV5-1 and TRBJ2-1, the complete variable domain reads KAGVTQTPRYLIKTRGQQVTLSCSPISGHRSVSWYQQTPGQGLQFLFEYFSETQRNKGNFPGRFSGRQFSNSRSEMNVSTLELGDSALYLCASSPAHEQFFGPGTRLTVL.

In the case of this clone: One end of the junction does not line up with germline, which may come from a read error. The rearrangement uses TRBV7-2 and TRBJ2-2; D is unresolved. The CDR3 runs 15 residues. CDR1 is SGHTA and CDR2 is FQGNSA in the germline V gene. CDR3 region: CASTLWVSSTGELFF. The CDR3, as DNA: TGTGCCAGCACCTTATGGGTCTCGTCTACCGGGGAGCTGTTTTTT.

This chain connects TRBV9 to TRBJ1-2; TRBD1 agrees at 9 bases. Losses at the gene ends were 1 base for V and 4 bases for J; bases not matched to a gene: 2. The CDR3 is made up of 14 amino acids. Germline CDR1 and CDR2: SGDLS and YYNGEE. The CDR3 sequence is CASSVTGGPYGYTF. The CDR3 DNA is TGTGCCAGCAGCGTAACAGGGGGCCCCTATGGCTACACCTTC.

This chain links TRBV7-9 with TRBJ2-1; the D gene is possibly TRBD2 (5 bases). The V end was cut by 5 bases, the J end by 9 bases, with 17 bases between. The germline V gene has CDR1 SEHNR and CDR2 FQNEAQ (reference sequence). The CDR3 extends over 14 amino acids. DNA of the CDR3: TGTGCCAGCAGCCAGGACTCCACCCACGGTGAGCAGTTCTTC. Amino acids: CASSQDSTHGEQFF.

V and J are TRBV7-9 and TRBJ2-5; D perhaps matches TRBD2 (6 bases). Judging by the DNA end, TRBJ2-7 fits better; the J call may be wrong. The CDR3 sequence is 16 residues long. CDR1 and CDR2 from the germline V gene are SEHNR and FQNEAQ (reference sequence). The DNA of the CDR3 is TGTGCCAGCAGCCTACTTTTGGGTGCGGGGATCTACGAGCAGTACTTC. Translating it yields CASSLLLGAGIYEQYF.

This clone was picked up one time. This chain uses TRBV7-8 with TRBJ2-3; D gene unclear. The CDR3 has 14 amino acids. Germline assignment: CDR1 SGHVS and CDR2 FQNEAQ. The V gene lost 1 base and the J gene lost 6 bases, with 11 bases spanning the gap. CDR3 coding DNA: TGTGCCAGCAGCTTAGATGCCAGTTTCGATACGCAGTATTTT. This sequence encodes CASSLDASFDTQYF.

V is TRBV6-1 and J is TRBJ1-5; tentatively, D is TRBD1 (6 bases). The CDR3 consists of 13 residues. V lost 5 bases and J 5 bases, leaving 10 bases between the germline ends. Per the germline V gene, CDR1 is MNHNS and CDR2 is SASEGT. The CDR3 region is CASSTRGDQPQHF. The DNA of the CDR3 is TGTGCCAGCAGTACAAGGGGGGATCAGCCCCAGCATTTT.

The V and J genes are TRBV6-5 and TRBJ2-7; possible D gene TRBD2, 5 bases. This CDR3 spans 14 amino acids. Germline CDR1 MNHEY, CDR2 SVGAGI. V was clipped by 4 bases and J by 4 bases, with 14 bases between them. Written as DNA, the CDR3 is TGTGCCAGCAGTTGGCAGGAGGACTCGTACGAGCAGTACTTC. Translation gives CASSWQEDSYEQYF.

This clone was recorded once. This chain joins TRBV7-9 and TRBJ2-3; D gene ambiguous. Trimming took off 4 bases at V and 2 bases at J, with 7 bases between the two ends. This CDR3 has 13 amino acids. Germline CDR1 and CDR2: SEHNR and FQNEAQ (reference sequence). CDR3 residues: CASSYVATDTQYF. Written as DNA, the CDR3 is TGTGCCAGCAGCTATGTAGCCACAGATACGCAGTATTTT.

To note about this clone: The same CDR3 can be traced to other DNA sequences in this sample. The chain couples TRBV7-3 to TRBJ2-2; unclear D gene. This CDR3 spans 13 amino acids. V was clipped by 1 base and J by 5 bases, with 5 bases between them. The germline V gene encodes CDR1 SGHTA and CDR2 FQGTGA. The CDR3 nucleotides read TGTGCCAGCAGCTTAAAAGGGACCGGGGAGCTGTTTTTT. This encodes CASSLKGTGELFF.

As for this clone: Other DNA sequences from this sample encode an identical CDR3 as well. Here the CDR3 DNA reads TGTGCCAGCAGCCCGGGGCGCCAGGGTCTGGTTCAGCCCCAGCATTTT. It is translated as CASSPGRQGLVQPQHF. The chain carries TRBV5-6 and TRBJ1-5, with TRBD1 as a possible D gene (5 bases). Trimming took off 4 bases at V and 6 bases at J, with 20 bases between the two ends. Germline V CDR1 and CDR2: SGHDT, YYEEEE. The CDR3 is made up of 16 amino acids.

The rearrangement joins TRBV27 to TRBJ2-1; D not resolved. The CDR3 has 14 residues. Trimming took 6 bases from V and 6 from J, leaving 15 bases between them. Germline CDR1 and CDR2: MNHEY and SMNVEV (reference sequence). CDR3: CASRTPDPRNEQFF. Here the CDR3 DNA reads TGTGCCAGCAGAACCCCCGACCCTCGCAATGAGCAGTTCTTC.

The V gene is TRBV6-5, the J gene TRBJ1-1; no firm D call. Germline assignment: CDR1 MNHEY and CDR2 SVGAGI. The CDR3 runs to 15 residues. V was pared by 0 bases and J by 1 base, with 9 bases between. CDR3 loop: CASSYSGKPNTEAFF. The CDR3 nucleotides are TGTGCCAGCAGTTACTCGGGCAAACCGAACACTGAAGCTTTCTTT.

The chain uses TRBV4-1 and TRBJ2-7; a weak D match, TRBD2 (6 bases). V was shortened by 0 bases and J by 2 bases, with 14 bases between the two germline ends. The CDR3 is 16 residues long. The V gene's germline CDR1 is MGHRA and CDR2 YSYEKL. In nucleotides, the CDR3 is TGCGCCAGCAGCCAAGAAGAGGTGACTAGTCCCTACGAGCAGTACTTC. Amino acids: CASSQEEVTSPYEQYF.

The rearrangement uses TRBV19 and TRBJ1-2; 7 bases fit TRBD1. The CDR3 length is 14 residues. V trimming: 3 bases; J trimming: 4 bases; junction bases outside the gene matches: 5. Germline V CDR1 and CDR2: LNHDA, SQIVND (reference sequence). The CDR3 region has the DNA TGTGCCAGTAGTATCACCAGGGACAGCTATGGCTACACCTTC. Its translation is CASSITRDSYGYTF.

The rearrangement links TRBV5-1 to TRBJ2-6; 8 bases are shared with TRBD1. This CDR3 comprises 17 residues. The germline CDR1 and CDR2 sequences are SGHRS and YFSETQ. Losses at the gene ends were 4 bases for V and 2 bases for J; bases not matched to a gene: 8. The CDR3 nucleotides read TGCGCCAGCAGCCCCGGACAGGGCGACCCTGGGGCCAACGTCCTGACTTTC. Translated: CASSPGQGDPGANVLTF.

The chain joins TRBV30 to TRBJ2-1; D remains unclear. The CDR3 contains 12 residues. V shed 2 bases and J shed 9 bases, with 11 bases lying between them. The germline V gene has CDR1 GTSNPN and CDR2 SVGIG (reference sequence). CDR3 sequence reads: CAWSFGRGEQFF. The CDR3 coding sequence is TGTGCCTGGAGTTTTGGTAGAGGTGAGCAGTTCTTC.

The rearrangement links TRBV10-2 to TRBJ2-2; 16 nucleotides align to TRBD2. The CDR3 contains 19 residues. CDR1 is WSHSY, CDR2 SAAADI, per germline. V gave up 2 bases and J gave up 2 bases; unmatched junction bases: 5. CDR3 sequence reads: CASSEPGLAGGFNTGELFF. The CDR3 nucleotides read TGCGCCAGCAGTGAGCCGGGACTAGCGGGAGGGTTTAACACCGGGGAGCTGTTTTTT.

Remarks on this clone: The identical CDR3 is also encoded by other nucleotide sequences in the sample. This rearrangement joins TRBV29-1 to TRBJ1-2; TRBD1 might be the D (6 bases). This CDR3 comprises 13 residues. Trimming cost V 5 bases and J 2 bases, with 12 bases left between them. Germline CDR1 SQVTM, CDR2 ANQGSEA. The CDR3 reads CSVFRQGNYGYTF. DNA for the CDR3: TGCAGCGTTTTCCGCCAGGGGAACTATGGCTACACCTTC. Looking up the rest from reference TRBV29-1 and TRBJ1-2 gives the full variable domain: SAVISQKPSRDICQRGTSLTIQCQVDSQVTMMFWYRQQPGQSLTLIATANQGSEATYESGFVIDKFPISRPNLTFSTLTVSNMSPEDSSIYLCSVFRQGNYGYTFGSGTRLTVV.

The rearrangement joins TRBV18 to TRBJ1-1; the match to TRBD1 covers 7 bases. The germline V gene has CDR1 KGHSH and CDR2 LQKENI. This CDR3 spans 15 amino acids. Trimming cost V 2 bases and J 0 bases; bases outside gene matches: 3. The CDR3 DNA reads TGTGCCAGCTCACCATCGGACAGGATGAACACTGAAGCTTTCTTT. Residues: CASSPSDRMNTEAFF.

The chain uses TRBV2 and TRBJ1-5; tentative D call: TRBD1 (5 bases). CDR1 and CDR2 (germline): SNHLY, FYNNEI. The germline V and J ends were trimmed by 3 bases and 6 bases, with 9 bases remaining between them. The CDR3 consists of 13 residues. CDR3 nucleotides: TGTGCCAGCAGTGAGGGGGAACGTCAGCCCCAGCATTTT. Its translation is CASSEGERQPQHF.